This record covers a single T cell receptor beta chain. The target antigen is unknown. The source of the sample is a study of cytomegalovirus exposure and HLA in healthy donors. In the study overall: The 120 or so validation repertoires and the 666 first-cohort repertoires shared a platform, a later analysis reported. The study's findings and limits: Most TCR sequences were seen very rarely across donors, but some public TCRs occurred in many. It was reported that the classifier diagnosed cytomegalovirus status with high specificity and sensitivity in both the original and validation cohorts. TCR beta chains numbering about 160 were designated cytomegalovirus-associated.

Germline-derived CDR1 and CDR2 are MDHEN and SYDVKM. This CDR3 is 12 amino acids long. V was trimmed by 3 bases and J by 12 bases, leaving 12 bases between them. The data were produced by immunoSEQ multiplex PCR, yet TCRdb's version contains in-frame clones alone and is incomplete. The sample comprises approximately 65,000 clones, 90% to 95% of which are singletons, and about 3% rests with the top ten. The clonotype comes from a man between 18 and 35 years old in good health and CMV-seronegative. The chain is built from TRBV28 and TRBJ2-1; D is uncertain. Sequencing input: PBMCs. The CDR3 nucleotides are TGTGCCAGCAGTTTTCAGGCAGTCCGGCAGTTCTTC. Amino acid sequence: CASSFQAVRQFF.